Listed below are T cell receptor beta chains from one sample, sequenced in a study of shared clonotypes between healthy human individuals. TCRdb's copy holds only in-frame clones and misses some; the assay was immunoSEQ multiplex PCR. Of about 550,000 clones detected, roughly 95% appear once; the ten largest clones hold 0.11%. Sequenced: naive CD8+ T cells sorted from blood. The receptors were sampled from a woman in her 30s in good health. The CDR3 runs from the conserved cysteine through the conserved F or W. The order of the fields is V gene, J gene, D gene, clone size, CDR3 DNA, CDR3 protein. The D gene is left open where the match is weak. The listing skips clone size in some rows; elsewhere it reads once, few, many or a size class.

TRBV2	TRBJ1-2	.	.	TGTGCCAGCAGTGCGGCGGAGAACTATGGCTACACCTTC	CASSAAENYGYTF
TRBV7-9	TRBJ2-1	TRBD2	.	TGTGCCAGCGAAGGGACTAGCGAGAATGAGCAGTTCTTC	CASEGTSENEQFF
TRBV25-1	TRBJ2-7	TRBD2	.	TGTGCCAGCAGTGAACTTGGCGGGAGAGGGGCCTACGAGCAGTACTTC	CASSELGGRGAYEQYF
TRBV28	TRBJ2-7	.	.	TGTGCCAGCAGTTCTACCGGCGAGCAGTACTTC	CASSSTGEQYF
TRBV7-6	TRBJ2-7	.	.	TGTGCCAGCAGCTTAAGCTCCAGGGACTCCTACGAGCAGTACTTC	CASSLSSRDSYEQYF
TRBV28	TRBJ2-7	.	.	TGTGCCAGCGGGACACCATCCTACGAGCAGTACTTC	CASGTPSYEQYF
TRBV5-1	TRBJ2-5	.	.	TGCGCCAGCAGCTTTGCCGGGACACTTGGGACCCAGTACTTC	CASSFAGTLGTQYF
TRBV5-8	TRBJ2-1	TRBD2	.	TGTGCCAGCGAGCTTGGGACTAGCGGGAGGGCCCGGCAGTTCTTC	CASELGTSGRARQFF
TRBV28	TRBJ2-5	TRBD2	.	TGTGCCAGCTCCCTTCTAGCGGGAGGTGGAGGAGAGACCCAGTACTTC	CASSLLAGGGGETQYF
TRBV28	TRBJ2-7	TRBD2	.	TGTGCCAGCAAACTGGCTAGCGGGATTATCCACGAGCAGTACTTC	CASKLASGIIHEQYF
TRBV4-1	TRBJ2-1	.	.	TGCGCCAGCAGCCAAGAGGGTAGGGCAACCTACAATGAGCAGTTCTTC	CASSQEGRATYNEQFF
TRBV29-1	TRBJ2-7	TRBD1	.	TGCAGCGTCACCGGGACAGCCTCCTACGAGCAGTACTTC	CSVTGTASYEQYF
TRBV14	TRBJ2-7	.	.	TGTGCCAGCAGCCAAGCTGGGGTCGAGCAGTACTTC	CASSQAGVEQYF
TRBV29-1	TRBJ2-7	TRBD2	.	TGCAGCGTTGAAGATTGGGGGGAGGGCCACGAGCAGTACTTC	CSVEDWGEGHEQYF
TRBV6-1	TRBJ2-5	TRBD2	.	TGTGCCAGCAGTGTTCTGAGGGGACTAGCGGTAGAGACCCAGTACTTC	CASSVLRGLAVETQYF
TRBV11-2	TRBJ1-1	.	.	TGTGCCAGCAGCTTAATCCCCACTGAAGCTTTCTTT	CASSLIPTEAFF
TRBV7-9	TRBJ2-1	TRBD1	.	TGTGCCAGCAGCCCGGAGACAGGGAGAGCCTACAATGAGCAGTTCTTC	CASSPETGRAYNEQFF
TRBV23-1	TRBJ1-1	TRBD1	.	TGCGCCAGCAACGACAGGGGCTTTGAGAACACTGAAGCTTTCTTT	CASNDRGFENTEAFF
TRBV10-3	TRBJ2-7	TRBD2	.	TGTGCCATCAGTGAAGAGACTAGCCCCTACGAGCAGTACTTC	CAISEETSPYEQYF
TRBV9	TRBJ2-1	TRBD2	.	TGTGCCAGCAGCGGAACCGGGACTAGCGGCATTTCCTACAATGAGCAGTTCTTC	CASSGTGTSGISYNEQFF
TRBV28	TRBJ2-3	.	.	TGTGCCAGCAGTTTATCCTTCACAGATACGCAGTATTTT	CASSLSFTDTQYF
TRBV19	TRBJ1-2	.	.	TGTGCCAGTAGTATTGCAGGGGATTATGGCTACACCTTC	CASSIAGDYGYTF
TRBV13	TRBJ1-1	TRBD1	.	TGTGCCAGCAGCTTGGGGGACAGAAACACTGAAGCTTTCTTT	CASSLGDRNTEAFF
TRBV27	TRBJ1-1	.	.	TGTGCCAGCAGTTTATCGAGGGGTCCGAACACTGAAGCTTTCTTT	CASSLSRGPNTEAFF
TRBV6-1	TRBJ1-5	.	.	TGTGCCAGCAGGCGTACAGGGAACAATCAGCCCCAGCATTTT	CASRRTGNNQPQHF
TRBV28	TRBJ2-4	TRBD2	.	TGTGCCAGCAGCCGACCTACTCCAGCGGGAGGGGCTGACATTCAGTACTTC	CASSRPTPAGGADIQYF
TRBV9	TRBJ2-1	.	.	TGTGCCAGCAGCGTAGGGAGCGGGCTTTCCTACAATGAGCAGTTCTTC	CASSVGSGLSYNEQFF
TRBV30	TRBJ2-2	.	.	TGTGCCTGGAGTCCTCCAAACACCGGGGAGCTGTTTTTT	CAWSPPNTGELFF
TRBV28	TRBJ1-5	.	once	TGTGCCAGCAGTTTCTATAGCAATCAGCCCCAGCATTTT	CASSFYSNQPQHF
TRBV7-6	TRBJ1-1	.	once	TGTGCCAGCAGCTTAGTCGAATACACTGAAGCTTTCTTT	CASSLVEYTEAFF
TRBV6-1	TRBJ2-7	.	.	TGTGCCAGCAGTGAAGGACGGTTAAATCACGAGCAGTACTTC	CASSEGRLNHEQYF
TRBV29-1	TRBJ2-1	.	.	TGCAGCGTTGAGGCCCCGAAGCGGGAGCAGTTCTTC	CSVEAPKREQFF
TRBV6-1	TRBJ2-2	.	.	TGTGCCAGCAGTGAAGCAGCCGGAAGCCATCACACCGGGGAGCTGTTTTTT	CASSEAAGSHHTGELFF
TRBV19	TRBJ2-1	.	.	TGTGCCAGTAACGTGATGCGGGGACCCAATGAGCAGTTCTTC	CASNVMRGPNEQFF
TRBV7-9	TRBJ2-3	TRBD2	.	TGTGCGGCCAGGAGCGGGAGTGTCTGGAATACGCAGTATTTT	CAARSGSVWNTQYF
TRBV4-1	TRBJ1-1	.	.	TGCGCCAGCAGCCAAGCACCAGGGTTCGGGACTGAAGCTTTCTTT	CASSQAPGFGTEAFF
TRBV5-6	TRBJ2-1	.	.	TGTGCCAGCAGCTGGGGGGTTAGCAGGAGGGAGTACAATGAGCAGTTCTTC	CASSWGVSRREYNEQFF
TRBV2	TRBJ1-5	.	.	TGTGCCAGCAGCGTTTCCGGGCCGGGGTATAGCAATCAGCCCCAGCATTTT	CASSVSGPGYSNQPQHF
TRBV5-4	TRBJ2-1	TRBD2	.	TGTGCCAGCAGAGGACTAGCGGGACGATCCGATGAGCAGTTCTTC	CASRGLAGRSDEQFF
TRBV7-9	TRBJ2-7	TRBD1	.	TGTGCCAGCAGCTTATCGGGACAGGTTTACGAGCAGTACTTC	CASSLSGQVYEQYF
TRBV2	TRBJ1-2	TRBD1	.	TGTGCCAGCAGTGAATTCGACAGGGGGCGGAAAGGCTACACCTTC	CASSEFDRGRKGYTF
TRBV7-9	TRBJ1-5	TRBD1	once	TGTGCCAGCAGCCCGGCCGGGACAGGGGGGTTTATTCAGCCCCAGCATTTT	CASSPAGTGGFIQPQHF
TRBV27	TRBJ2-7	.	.	TGTGCCAGCAGTGGAACGTGGGGCACCGGGGGCGAGCAGTACTTC	CASSGTWGTGGEQYF
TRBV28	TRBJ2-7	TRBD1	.	TGTGCCAGCAGTTTGCCAAGACAGGGCGAGCAGTACTTC	CASSLPRQGEQYF
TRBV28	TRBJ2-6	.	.	TGTGCCAGCAGTTCATACAGGGTTACCTCTGGGGCCAACGTCCTGACTTTC	CASSSYRVTSGANVLTF
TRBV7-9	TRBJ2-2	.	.	TGTGCCAGCAGCTTAGTGGGGGGAGCCGGGGAGCTGTTTTTT	CASSLVGGAGELFF
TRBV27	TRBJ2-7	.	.	TGTGCCAGCATTGAAGGGGACGAGCAGTACTTC	CASIEGDEQYF
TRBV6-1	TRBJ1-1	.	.	TGTGCCAGCACCAGAGGGACTGAAGCTTTCTTT	CASTRGTEAFF
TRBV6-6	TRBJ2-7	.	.	TGTGCCAGCAGTTACCTGACAGGACCGTACAATTACGAGCAGTACTTC	CASSYLTGPYNYEQYF
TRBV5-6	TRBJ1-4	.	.	TGTGCCAGCAGCTTGAAGACTGCCGCCGGGGGTGAAAAACTGTTTTTT	CASSLKTAAGGEKLFF
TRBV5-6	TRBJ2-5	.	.	TGTGCCAGCAGCTTGGGGCAGGTCCTAGAGACCCAGTACTTC	CASSLGQVLETQYF
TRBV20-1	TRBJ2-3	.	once	TGCAGTGCTCTTACGACAGATACGCAGTATTTT	CSALTTDTQYF
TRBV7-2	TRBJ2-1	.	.	TGTGCCAGCAGCTTAGCGACTGAGGGGCAGGACAATGAGCAGTTCTTC	CASSLATEGQDNEQFF
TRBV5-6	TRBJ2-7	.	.	TGTGCCAGCAGGCCGACGGGGAACGGGGAGCAGTACTTC	CASRPTGNGEQYF